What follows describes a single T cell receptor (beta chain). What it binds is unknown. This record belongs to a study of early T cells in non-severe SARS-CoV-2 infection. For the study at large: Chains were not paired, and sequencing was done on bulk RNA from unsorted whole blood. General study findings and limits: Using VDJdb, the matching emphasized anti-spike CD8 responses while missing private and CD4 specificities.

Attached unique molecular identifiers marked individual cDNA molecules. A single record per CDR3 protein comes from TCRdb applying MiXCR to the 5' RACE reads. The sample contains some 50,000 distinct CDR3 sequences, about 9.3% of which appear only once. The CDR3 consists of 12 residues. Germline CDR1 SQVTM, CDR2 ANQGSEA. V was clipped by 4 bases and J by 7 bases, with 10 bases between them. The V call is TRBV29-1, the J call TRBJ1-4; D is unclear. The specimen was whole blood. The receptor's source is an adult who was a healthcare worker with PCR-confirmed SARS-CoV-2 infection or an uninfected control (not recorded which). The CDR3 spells CSVGSSVEKLFF. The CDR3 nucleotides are TGCAGCGTTGGTTCCTCCGTTGAAAAACTGTTTTTT.